Below are 13 T cell receptor beta chains sequenced from a single sample in a study of cytomegalovirus exposure and HLA in healthy donors. The PCR employed 60 Vbeta primers together with 13 Jbeta primers. Assay: immunoSEQ multiplex PCR; the TCRdb copy retains only in-frame clones and omits some. The table shows about 140,000 clones, with around 90% occurring only once. Specimen: PBMCs. All receptors come from a woman aged 40 to 55 in good health and CMV-seronegative.

The chain recombines TRBV15 with TRBJ2-5; D is unresolved. The end of the DNA is better explained by TRBJ2-7, so the J call may be wrong. Germline V gene sequence: CDR1 LNHNV, CDR2 YYDKDF (reference sequence). CDR3 size: 17 residues. The CDR3 here is CATSRDLSWGLDYEQYF. The DNA for the CDR3 is TGTGCCACCAGCAGAGATCTATCCTGGGGTTTGGACTACGAGCAGTACTTC.

CDR3: CSVQGTSGRAEDTQYF. The CDR3 nucleotides read TGCAGCGTTCAAGGGACTAGCGGGAGGGCCGAAGATACGCAGTATTTT. This chain uses TRBV29-1 with TRBJ2-3, with 16 bases lining up with TRBD2. CDR1 is SQVTM, CDR2 ANQGSEA, per germline. The CDR3 has 16 residues. Trimming took 5 bases from V and 5 from J; bases not matched to a gene: 7.

V and J are TRBV4-1 and TRBJ1-4; D not certain. V dropped 0 bases and J dropped 5 bases, with 13 bases sitting between them. The germline CDR1 and CDR2 sequences are MGHRA and YSYEKL. This CDR3 comprises 16 residues. The CDR3 region is CASSQEVIADNEKLFF. Here the CDR3 DNA reads TGCGCCAGCAGCCAAGAAGTTATAGCCGACAATGAAAAACTGTTTTTT.

This clone showed up just once. The chain is built from TRBV6-1 and TRBJ2-1; TRBD2 aligns across 12 bases. This CDR3 contains 15 residues. V shed 6 bases, J shed 3 bases, and the junction held 3 bases outside the gene matches. Germline V gene data show CDR1 as MNHNS and CDR2 as SASEGT. The CDR3 DNA is TGTGCCAGCAGCACTAGCGGGAGGTACTACAATGAGCAGTTCTTC. Translating it yields CASSTSGRYYNEQFF.

The CDR3 nucleotides are TGTGCCAGCAGGCGGTGGACTGGGGCCAACGTCCTGACTTTC. Protein product: CASRRWTGANVLTF. V usage is TRBV27 and J usage is TRBJ2-6; D gene ambiguous. The CDR3 is made up of 14 amino acids. The ends were cut back, 6 bases at V and 2 bases at J, with 8 bases in the middle. Per germline, CDR1 MNHEY and CDR2 SMNVEV (reference sequence).

The CDR3 DNA reads TGCGCCAGCAGCCCCTGGACAGGGGGCTACGAGCAGTACTTC. Encoded protein: CASSPWTGGYEQYF. This chain uses TRBV5-1 with TRBJ2-5, with 10 bases identical to TRBD1. The closer fit of TRBJ2-7 to the DNA end suggests the J call may be wrong. Germline V gene data show CDR1 as SGHRS and CDR2 as YFSETQ. The CDR3 covers 14 residues.

The chain has TRBV5-1 and TRBJ1-4; a possible D gene is TRBD1 (6 bases). The CDR3 runs to 14 residues. Germline V lookup: CDR1 SGHRS, CDR2 YFSETQ. With 4 bases removed from V and 4 bases from J, the gap between germline ends came to 11 bases. The CDR3 coding sequence is TGCGCCAGCAGCCCCGGACAGTTTAATGAAAAACTGTTTTTT. It encodes CASSPGQFNEKLFF.

The chain uses TRBV7-8 and TRBJ2-7; D unresolved. V lost 0 bases and J 6 bases, leaving 6 bases between the germline ends. There are 12 residues in the CDR3. Germline V gene data show CDR1 as SGHVS and CDR2 as FQNEAQ. CDR3: CASSLANSEQYF. The CDR3 bases are TGTGCCAGCAGCTTAGCGAATAGCGAGCAGTACTTC. Based on the CDR3 plus reference TRBV7-8 and TRBJ2-7, the full variable domain is GAGVSQSPRYKVAKRGQDVALRCDPISGHVSLFWYQQALGQGPEFLTYFQNEAQLDKSGLPSDRFFAERPEGSVSTLKIQRTQQEDSAVYLCASSLANSEQYFGPGTRLTVT.

The chain recombines TRBV27 with TRBJ1-2, with D unresolved. V dropped 5 bases and J dropped 8 bases, with 21 bases sitting between them. This CDR3 region has 15 residues. Germline V lookup: CDR1 MNHEY, CDR2 SMNVEV (reference sequence). The CDR3 loop is CASSLFGQPDQGYTF. The CDR3 nucleotides read TGTGCCAGCAGTCTATTTGGCCAACCAGATCAAGGCTACACCTTC.

The chain links TRBV7-7 to TRBJ2-1, with 9 bases lining up with TRBD1. This CDR3 has 15 amino acids. CDR1 and CDR2 from the germline V gene are SSHAT and FNYEAQ (reference sequence). V trimming: 1 base; J trimming: 5 bases; junction bases outside the gene matches: 3. The CDR3 sequence is CASSLGQGGHNEQFF. As DNA, the CDR3 is TGTGCCAGCAGCTTAGGACAGGGGGGGCACAATGAGCAGTTCTTC.

This chain connects TRBV6-1 to TRBJ2-1; 8 bases are shared with TRBD2. The germline V gene has CDR1 MNHNS and CDR2 SASEGT. The V and J ends lost 3 bases and 3 bases, in that order; junction bases with no gene match: 1. The CDR3 spans 14 residues. This chain's CDR3 is CASSEGLVYNEQFF. DNA for the CDR3: TGTGCCAGCAGTGAGGGACTAGTCTACAATGAGCAGTTCTTC.

V and J are TRBV6-5 and TRBJ2-5, with D possibly matching TRBD1 (6 bases). From germline, CDR1 is MNHEY and CDR2 SVGAGI. V lost 5 bases to trimming and J lost 5 bases, with 9 bases between them. The CDR3 extends over 12 amino acids. CDR3 nucleotides: TGTGCCAGCAGTACCACAGGGGAGACCCAGTACTTC. Translated: CASSTTGETQYF.

The genes are TRBV11-2 and TRBJ2-7; D is perhaps TRBD2 (6 bases). The CDR3 runs to 14 residues. Trimming cost V 3 bases and J 0 bases, with 9 bases left between them. Germline V gene data show CDR1 as SGHAT and CDR2 as FQNNGV. The CDR3 here is CASSFWDFSYEQYF. DNA of the CDR3: TGTGCCAGCAGCTTCTGGGACTTCTCCTACGAGCAGTACTTC.